The 8 T cell receptor beta chains presented below share a single source sample, sequenced in a study of T cells in localized non-small cell lung cancer. Sequencing used immunoSEQ multiplex PCR; TCRdb keeps in-frame clones, though not all of them. The sample includes over 65,000 clones, about 88% of them seen just once. The material was peripheral blood, obtained before any cancer treatment. These receptor sequences come from a female donor over 55 with stage I lung adenocarcinoma.

This chain joins TRBV27 and TRBJ2-7, with 12 positions matching TRBD1. The V gene's germline CDR1 is MNHEY and CDR2 SMNVEV (reference sequence). The CDR3 loop spans 16 amino acids. The V and J ends lost 5 bases and 7 bases, in that order; junction bases with no gene match: 12. Here the CDR3 reads CASSLKPGQGAWEQYF. The CDR3 DNA is TGTGCCAGCAGTCTTAAACCGGGACAGGGGGCCTGGGAGCAGTACTTC.

The rearrangement uses TRBV10-3 and TRBJ2-3; 10 bases line up with TRBD1. Per germline, CDR1 ENHRY and CDR2 SYGVKD. The CDR3 runs to 15 residues. J gave up 8 bases and V 0 bases, and 5 bases lay outside the gene matches. The CDR3 reads CAISESGQGWGTQYF. Here the CDR3 DNA reads TGTGCCATCAGTGAGTCGGGACAGGGGTGGGGTACGCAGTATTTT.

The chain links TRBV11-2 to TRBJ2-3, with 8 bases identical to TRBD2. V lost 2 bases to trimming and J lost 3 bases; unmatched junction nucleotides: 4. CDR1 and CDR2 (germline): SGHAT, FQNNGV. This CDR3 comprises 15 residues. The CDR3 DNA is TGTGCCAGCAGCTTAACGGGGGGGCGAACAGATACGCAGTATTTT. Its protein is CASSLTGGRTDTQYF.

This clone occurred a few times. The chain has TRBV6-1 and TRBJ2-2; 9 bases agree with TRBD1. V dropped 5 bases and J dropped 6; count of bases not matched to a gene: 7. The CDR3 is made up of 15 amino acids. The germline gives CDR1 MNHNS, CDR2 SASEGT. CDR3 DNA: TGTGCCAGCAGTCCTAATGGACAGGGGCCCGGGGAGCTGTTTTTT. Translation: CASSPNGQGPGELFF.

The J gene is TRBJ1-1, the V gene TRBV18; D not certain. Trimming took 3 bases from V and 8 from J, leaving 10 bases between them. CDR1 and CDR2 (germline): KGHSH, LQKENI. The CDR3 spans 12 residues. This chain's CDR3 is CASSPSPGEAFF. DNA of the CDR3: TGTGCCAGCTCACCCTCCCCTGGCGAAGCTTTCTTT. Full variable domain (outside the CDR3, taken from reference TRBV18 and TRBJ1-1): NAGVMQNPRHLVRRRGQEARLRCSPMKGHSHVYWYRQLPEEGLKFMVYLQKENIIDESGMPKERFSAEFPKEGPSILRIQQVVRGDSAAYFCASSPSPGEAFFGQGTRLTVV.

The V and J genes are TRBV19 and TRBJ1-5; D gene ambiguous. V was trimmed by 3 bases and J by 2 bases, leaving 8 bases between them. The germline CDR1 and CDR2 sequences are LNHDA and SQIVND (reference sequence). The CDR3 consists of 14 residues. The CDR3 here is CASSMSGGNQPQHF. The CDR3, as DNA: TGTGCCAGTAGTATGTCTGGGGGCAATCAGCCCCAGCATTTT.

This clone occurred once. J is TRBJ1-2 and V is TRBV2; D not certain. Trimming removed 4 bases from V and 8 bases from J, with 11 bases in between. The CDR3 runs 12 residues. Germline assignment: CDR1 SNHLY and CDR2 FYNNEI. CDR3 in amino acids: CASSVLGFGYTF. DNA of the CDR3: TGTGCCAGCAGTGTACTAGGTTTCGGCTACACCTTC.

J is TRBJ1-5 and V is TRBV7-2; 8 nucleotides align to TRBD1. The CDR3 runs to 15 residues. With V trimmed by 5 bases and J by 6 bases, 9 bases remained unmatched. Germline V gene lookup returns CDR1 SGHTA and CDR2 FQGNSA. DNA for the CDR3: TGTGCCAGCAGCACAGACCAGGGGGCCGGTCAGCCCCAGCATTTT. It is translated as CASSTDQGAGQPQHF.